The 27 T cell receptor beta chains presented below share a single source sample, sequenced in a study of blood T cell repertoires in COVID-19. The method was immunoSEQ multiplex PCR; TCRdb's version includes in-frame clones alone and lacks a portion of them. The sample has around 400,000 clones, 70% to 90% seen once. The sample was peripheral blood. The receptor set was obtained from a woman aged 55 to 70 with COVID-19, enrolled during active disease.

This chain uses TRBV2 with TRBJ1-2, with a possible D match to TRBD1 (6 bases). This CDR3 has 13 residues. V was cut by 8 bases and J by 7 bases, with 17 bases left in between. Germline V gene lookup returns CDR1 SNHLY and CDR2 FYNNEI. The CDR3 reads CASSTGHPLGYTF. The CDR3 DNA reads TGTGCCAGCTCAACAGGGCATCCTCTTGGCTACACCTTC.

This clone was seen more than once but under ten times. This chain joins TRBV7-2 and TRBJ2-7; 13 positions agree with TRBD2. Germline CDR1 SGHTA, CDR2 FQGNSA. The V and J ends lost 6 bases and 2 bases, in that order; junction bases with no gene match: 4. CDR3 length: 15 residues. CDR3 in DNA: TGTGCCAGCAGGGCAGGACTAGCGGGGGCCTACGAGCAGTACTTC. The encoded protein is CASRAGLAGAYEQYF.

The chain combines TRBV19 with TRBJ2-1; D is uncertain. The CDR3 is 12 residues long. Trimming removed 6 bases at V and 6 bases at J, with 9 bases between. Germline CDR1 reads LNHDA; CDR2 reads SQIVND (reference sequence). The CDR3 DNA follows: TGTGCCAGTAGGCCCCGAGGCAATGAGCAGTTCTTC. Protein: CASRPRGNEQFF. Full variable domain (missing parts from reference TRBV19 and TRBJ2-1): DGGITQSPKYLFRKEGQNVTLSCEQNLNHDAMYWYRQDPGQGLRLIYYSQIVNDFQKGDIAEGYSVSREKKESFPLTVTSAQKNPTAFYLCASRPRGNEQFFGPGTRLTVL.

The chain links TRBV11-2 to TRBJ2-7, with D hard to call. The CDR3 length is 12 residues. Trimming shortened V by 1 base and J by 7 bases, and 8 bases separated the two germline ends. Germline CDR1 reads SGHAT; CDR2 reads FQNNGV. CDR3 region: CASSLARPEQYF. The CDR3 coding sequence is TGTGCCAGCAGCTTAGCGCGGCCTGAGCAGTACTTC. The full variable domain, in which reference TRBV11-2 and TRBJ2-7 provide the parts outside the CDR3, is EAGVAQSPRYKIIEKRQSVAFWCNPISGHATLYWYQQILGQGPKLLIQFQNNGVVDDSQLPKDRFSAERLKGVDSTLKIQPAKLEDSAVYLCASSLARPEQYFGPGTRLTVT.

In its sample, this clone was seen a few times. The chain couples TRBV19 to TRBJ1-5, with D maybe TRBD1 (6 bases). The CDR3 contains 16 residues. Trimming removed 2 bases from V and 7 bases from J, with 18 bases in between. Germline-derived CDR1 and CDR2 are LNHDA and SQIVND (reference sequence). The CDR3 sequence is CASSIKVRAGTQPQHF. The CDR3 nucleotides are TGTGCCAGTAGTATAAAAGTCAGGGCTGGGACACAGCCCCAGCATTTT.

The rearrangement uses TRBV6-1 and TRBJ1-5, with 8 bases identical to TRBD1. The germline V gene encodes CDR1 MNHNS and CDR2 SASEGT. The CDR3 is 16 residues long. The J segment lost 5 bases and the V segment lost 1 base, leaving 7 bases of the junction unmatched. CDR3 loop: CASSEVQAGGDQPQHF. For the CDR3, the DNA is TGTGCCAGCAGTGAAGTCCAGGCAGGGGGCGATCAGCCCCAGCATTTT.

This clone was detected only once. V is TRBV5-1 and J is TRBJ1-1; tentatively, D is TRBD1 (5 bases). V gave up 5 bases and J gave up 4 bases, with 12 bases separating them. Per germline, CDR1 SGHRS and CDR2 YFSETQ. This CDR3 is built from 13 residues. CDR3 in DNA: TGCGCCAGCAGTTGGGGGGAGGGCACTGAAGCTTTCTTT. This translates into CASSWGEGTEAFF. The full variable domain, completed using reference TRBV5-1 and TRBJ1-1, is KAGVTQTPRYLIKTRGQQVTLSCSPISGHRSVSWYQQTPGQGLQFLFEYFSETQRNKGNFPGRFSGRQFSNSRSEMNVSTLELGDSALYLCASSWGEGTEAFFGQGTRLTVV.

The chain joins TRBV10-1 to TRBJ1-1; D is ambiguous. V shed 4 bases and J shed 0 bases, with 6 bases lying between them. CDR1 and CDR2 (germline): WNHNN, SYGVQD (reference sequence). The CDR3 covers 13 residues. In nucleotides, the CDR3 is TGCGCCAGCAGTGCGTACTTGAACACTGAAGCTTTCTTT. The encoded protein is CASSAYLNTEAFF.

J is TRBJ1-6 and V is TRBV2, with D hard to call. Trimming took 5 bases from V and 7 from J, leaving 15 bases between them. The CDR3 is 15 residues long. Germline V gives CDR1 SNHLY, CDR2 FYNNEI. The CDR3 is CASSKPKTGNSPLHF. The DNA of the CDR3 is TGTGCCAGCAGTAAACCTAAGACGGGGAATTCACCCCTCCACTTT.

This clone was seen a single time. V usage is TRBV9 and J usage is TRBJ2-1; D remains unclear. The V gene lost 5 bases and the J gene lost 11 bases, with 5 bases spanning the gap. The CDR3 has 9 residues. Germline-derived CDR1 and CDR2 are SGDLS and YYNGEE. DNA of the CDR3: TGTGCCAGCAGAGAGAAGCAGTTCTTC. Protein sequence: CASREKQFF.

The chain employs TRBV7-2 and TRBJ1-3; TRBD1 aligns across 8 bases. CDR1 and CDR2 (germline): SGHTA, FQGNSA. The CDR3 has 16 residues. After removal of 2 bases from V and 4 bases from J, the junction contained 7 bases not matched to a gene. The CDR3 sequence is CASSLRQGAQGNTIYF. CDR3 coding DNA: TGTGCCAGCAGCTTAAGGCAGGGGGCACAAGGAAACACCATATATTTT.

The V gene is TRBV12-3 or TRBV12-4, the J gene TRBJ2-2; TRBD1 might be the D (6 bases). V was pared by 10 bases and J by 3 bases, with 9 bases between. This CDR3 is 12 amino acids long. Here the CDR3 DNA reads TGTGCCATCGCAGGGGACACCGGGGAGCTGTTTTTT. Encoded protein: CAIAGDTGELFF.

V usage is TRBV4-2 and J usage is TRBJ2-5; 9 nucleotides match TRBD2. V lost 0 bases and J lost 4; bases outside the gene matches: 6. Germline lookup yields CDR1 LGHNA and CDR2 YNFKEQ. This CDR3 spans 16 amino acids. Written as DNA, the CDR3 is TGTGCCAGCAGCCAAGAATCGCTAGCGGGGAGAGAGACCCAGTACTTC. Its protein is CASSQESLAGRETQYF.

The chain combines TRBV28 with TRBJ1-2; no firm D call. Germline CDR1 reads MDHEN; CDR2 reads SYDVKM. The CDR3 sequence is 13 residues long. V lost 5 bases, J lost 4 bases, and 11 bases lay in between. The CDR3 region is CASSRGSGYGYTF. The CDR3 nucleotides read TGTGCCAGCAGTAGAGGTTCTGGCTATGGCTACACCTTC.

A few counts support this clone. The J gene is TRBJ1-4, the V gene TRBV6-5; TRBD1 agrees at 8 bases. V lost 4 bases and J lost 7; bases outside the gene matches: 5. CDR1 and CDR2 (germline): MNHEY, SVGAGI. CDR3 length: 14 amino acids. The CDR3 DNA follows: TGTGCCAGCAGTTTGGACAGGGTTCTTGAAAAACTGTTTTTT. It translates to CASSLDRVLEKLFF.

The CDR3 is CASDGDVGTRYNEQFF. CDR3 DNA: TGTGCCAGCGACGGGGACGTCGGGACTCGATACAATGAGCAGTTCTTC. This rearrangement joins TRBV11-2 to TRBJ2-1; a possible D gene is TRBD2 (6 bases). Germline V gene lookup returns CDR1 SGHAT and CDR2 FQNNGV. The germline V and J ends were trimmed by 8 bases and 4 bases, with 21 bases remaining between them. The CDR3 loop spans 16 amino acids.

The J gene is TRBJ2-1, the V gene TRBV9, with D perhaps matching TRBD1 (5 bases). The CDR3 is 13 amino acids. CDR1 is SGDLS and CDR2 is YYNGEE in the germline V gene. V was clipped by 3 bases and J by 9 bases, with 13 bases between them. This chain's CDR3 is CASSGQGLSEQFF. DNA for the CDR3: TGTGCCAGCAGCGGTCAGGGTTTGAGTGAGCAGTTCTTC. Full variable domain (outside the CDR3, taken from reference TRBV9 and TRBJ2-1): DSGVTQTPKHLITATGQRVTLRCSPRSGDLSVYWYQQSLDQGLQFLIQYYNGEERAKGNILERFSAQQFPDLHSELNLSSLELGDSALYFCASSGQGLSEQFFGPGTRLTVL.

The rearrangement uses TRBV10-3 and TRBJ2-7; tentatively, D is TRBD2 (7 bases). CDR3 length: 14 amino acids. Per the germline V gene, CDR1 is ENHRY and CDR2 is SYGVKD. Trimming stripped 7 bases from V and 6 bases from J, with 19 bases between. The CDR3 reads CAIKEQGGAGEQYF. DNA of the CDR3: TGTGCCATCAAAGAACAGGGAGGGGCTGGCGAGCAGTACTTC.

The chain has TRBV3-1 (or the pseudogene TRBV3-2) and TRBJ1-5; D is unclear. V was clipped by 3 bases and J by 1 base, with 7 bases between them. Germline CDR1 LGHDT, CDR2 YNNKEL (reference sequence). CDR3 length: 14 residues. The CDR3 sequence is CASSHGNSNQPQHF. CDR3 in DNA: TGTGCCAGCAGCCACGGGAACAGCAATCAGCCCCAGCATTTT.

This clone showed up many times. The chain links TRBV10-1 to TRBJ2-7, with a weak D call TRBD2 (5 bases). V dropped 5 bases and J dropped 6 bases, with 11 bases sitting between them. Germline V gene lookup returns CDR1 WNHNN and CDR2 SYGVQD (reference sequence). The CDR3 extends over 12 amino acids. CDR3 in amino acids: CASSRGSSEQYF. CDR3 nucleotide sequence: TGCGCCAGCAGTCGGGGTTCTTCCGAGCAGTACTTC.

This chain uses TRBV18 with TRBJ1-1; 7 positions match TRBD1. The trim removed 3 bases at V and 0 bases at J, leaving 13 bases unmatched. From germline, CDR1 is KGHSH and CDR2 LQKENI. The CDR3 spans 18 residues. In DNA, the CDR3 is TGTGCCAGCTCACCCCGCCCAAGAACAGGGGTAATGAACACTGAAGCTTTCTTT. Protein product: CASSPRPRTGVMNTEAFF.

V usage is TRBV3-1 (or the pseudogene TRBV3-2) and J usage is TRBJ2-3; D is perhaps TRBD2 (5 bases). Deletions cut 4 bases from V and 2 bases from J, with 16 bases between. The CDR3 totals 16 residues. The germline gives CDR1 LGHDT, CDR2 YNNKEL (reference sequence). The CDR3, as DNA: TGTGCCAGCAGCCTGAGGGTGGGCGAATACACAGATACGCAGTATTTT. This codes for CASSLRVGEYTDTQYF.

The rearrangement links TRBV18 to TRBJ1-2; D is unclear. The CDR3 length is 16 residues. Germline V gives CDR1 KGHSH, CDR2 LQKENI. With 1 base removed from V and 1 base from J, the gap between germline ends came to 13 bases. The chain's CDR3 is CASSPQGGFNNYGYTF. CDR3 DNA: TGTGCCAGCTCACCACAAGGAGGTTTCAATAACTATGGCTACACCTTC.

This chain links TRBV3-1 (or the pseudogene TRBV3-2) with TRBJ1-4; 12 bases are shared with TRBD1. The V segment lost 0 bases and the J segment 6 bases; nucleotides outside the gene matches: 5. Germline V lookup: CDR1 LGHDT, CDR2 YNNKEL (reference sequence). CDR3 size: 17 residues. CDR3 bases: TGTGCCAGCAGCCAAGAGAAAGGGACAGGGGGCGATGAAAAACTGTTTTTT. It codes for CASSQEKGTGGDEKLFF.

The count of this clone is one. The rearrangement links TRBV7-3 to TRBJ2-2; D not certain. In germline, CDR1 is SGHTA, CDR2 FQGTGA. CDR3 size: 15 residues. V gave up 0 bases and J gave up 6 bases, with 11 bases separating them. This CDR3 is CASSLTSLVSGELFF. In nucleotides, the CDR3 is TGTGCCAGCAGCTTAACGTCCCTTGTGTCCGGGGAGCTGTTTTTT.

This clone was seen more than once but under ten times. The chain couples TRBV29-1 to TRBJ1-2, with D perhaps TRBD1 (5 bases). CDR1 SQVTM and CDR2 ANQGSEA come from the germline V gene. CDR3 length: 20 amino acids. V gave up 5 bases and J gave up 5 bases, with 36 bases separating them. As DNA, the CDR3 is TGCAGCGTTTTAAAAGTCGGGACTCCCGAGTCTTCGGGTCCTTTTTATGGCTACACCTTC. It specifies CSVLKVGTPESSGPFYGYTF.

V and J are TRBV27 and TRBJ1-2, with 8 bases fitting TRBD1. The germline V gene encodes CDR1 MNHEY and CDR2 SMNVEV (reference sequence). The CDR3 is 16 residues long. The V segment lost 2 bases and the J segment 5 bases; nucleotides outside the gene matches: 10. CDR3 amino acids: CASSLASGTGPYGYTF. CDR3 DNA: TGTGCCAGCAGTTTAGCCTCCGGGACAGGACCTTATGGCTACACCTTC.